This TCR beta chain emerged from a study of OX40 agonist ivuxolimab in advanced cancers. The data were produced by immunoSEQ multiplex PCR, yet TCRdb's version contains in-frame clones alone and is incomplete. The sample lists roughly 61,000 clones, approximately 90% occurring once. Germline V CDR1 and CDR2: MNHEY, SVGAGI. This CDR3 has 13 amino acids. Trimming left V 4 bases short and J 4 bases short, with 10 bases between. This chain uses TRBV6-5 with TRBJ2-5; D might be TRBD1 (6 bases). The input for sequencing was CD4+ or CD8+ T cells sorted from blood, taken in a trial of the OX40 agonist ivuxolimab. The sequence was collected from an adult with an advanced solid tumor such as melanoma, head and neck, liver or kidney cancer. CDR3 DNA sequence: TGTGCCAGCAGTTCGCGAGGGGGAGAGACCCAGTACTTC. This gives the protein CASSSRGGETQYF.